Below, 27 T cell receptor beta chains from the same sample are listed, as sequenced in a study of blood T cell repertoires in COVID-19. Profiled with immunoSEQ multiplex PCR; TCRdb holds only in-frame clones, not every one. Among some 47,000 clones, less than 95% were seen once, and the ten largest hold 5.1%. The specimen sequenced was peripheral blood. Receptors were obtained from a man aged 70-80 years with acute or convalescent COVID-19.

This chain joins TRBV7-9 and TRBJ2-5, with 9 bases that match TRBD2. This CDR3 spans 17 amino acids. Germline V CDR1 and CDR2: SEHNR, FQNEAQ (reference sequence). Trimming took 1 base from V and 1 from J; bases not matched to a gene: 7. CDR3 sequence: CASSLGGLALTQETQYF. CDR3 nucleotide sequence: TGTGCCAGCAGCTTAGGTGGACTAGCGTTAACCCAAGAGACCCAGTACTTC.

This sequence joins TRBV9 and TRBJ2-5; possibly TRBD1 for D (5 bases). Per germline, CDR1 SGDLS and CDR2 YYNGEE. Deletions cut 4 bases from V and 4 bases from J, with 14 bases between. This CDR3 comprises 14 residues. CDR3 loop: CASSLTDPTETQYF. The DNA for the CDR3 is TGTGCCAGCAGCCTGACAGACCCCACAGAGACCCAGTACTTC.

The chain couples TRBV4-1 to TRBJ1-2, with no clear D. CDR1 MGHRA and CDR2 YSYEKL come from the germline V gene. The V and J ends lost 3 bases and 3 bases respectively, with 14 bases between them. The CDR3 is made up of 15 amino acids. CDR3 in DNA: TGCGCCAGCAGCCAGGGCCCGTCCGTCGACTATGGCTACACCTTC. Translating gives CASSQGPSVDYGYTF.

The V and J genes are TRBV7-8 and TRBJ1-5; D possibly corresponds to TRBD1 (6 bases). This CDR3 is built from 15 residues. Germline values: CDR1 SGHVS, CDR2 FQNEAQ. Trimming removed 2 bases at V and 4 bases at J, with 12 bases between. For the CDR3, the DNA is TGTGCCAGCAGCTTACAGGGGAATCGGAATCAGCCCCAGCATTTT. Translated, it gives CASSLQGNRNQPQHF. Together with reference TRBV7-8 and TRBJ1-5, the CDR3 gives the full variable domain: GAGVSQSPRYKVAKRGQDVALRCDPISGHVSLFWYQQALGQGPEFLTYFQNEAQLDKSGLPSDRFFAERPEGSVSTLKIQRTQQEDSAVYLCASSLQGNRNQPQHFGDGTRLSIL.

In nucleotides, the CDR3 is TGTGCCAGCAGCTTAGACAGGGGGCCTTACGAGCAGTACTTC. Amino acid sequence: CASSLDRGPYEQYF. The chain recombines TRBV7-2 with TRBJ2-7; 9 bases align to TRBD1. The V gene end was trimmed by 1 base and the J gene end by 4 bases; junction bases not matched to a gene: 2. The CDR3 has 14 amino acids. Germline loops: CDR1 SGHTA, CDR2 FQGNSA.

The chain recombines TRBV19 with TRBJ2-7; tentative D call: TRBD2 (6 bases). The CDR3 runs 15 residues. V was cut by 3 bases and J by 0 bases, with 12 bases left in between. CDR1 and CDR2 from the germline V gene are LNHDA and SQIVND (reference sequence). This CDR3 reads CASSIYGGASYEQYF. CDR3 nucleotides: TGTGCCAGTAGTATTTATGGCGGGGCCTCCTACGAGCAGTACTTC.

The V gene is TRBV6-2 or TRBV6-3, the J gene TRBJ1-2, with D maybe TRBD1 (5 bases). The germline V gene encodes CDR1 MNHEY and CDR2 SVGEGT. V dropped 4 bases and J dropped 5 bases, with 26 bases sitting between them. The CDR3 length is 18 residues. The CDR3: CASSWSALEGRVSYGYTF. The DNA of the CDR3 is TGTGCCAGCAGTTGGAGCGCGCTGGAGGGGCGAGTAAGTTATGGCTACACCTTC.

This clone was observed once. This sequence joins TRBV29-1 and TRBJ1-3, with D uncertain. The CDR3 runs 12 residues. Trimming cost V 2 bases and J 0 bases, with 2 bases left between them. From germline, CDR1 is SQVTM and CDR2 ANQGSEA. The CDR3 here is CSVEYSGNTIYF. For the CDR3, the DNA is TGCAGCGTTGAATACTCTGGAAACACCATATATTTT.

V usage is TRBV7-9 and J usage is TRBJ1-1, with D perhaps matching TRBD1 (6 bases). The V gene's germline CDR1 is SEHNR and CDR2 FQNEAQ (reference sequence). V was trimmed by 2 bases and J by 6 bases, leaving 10 bases between them. The CDR3 extends over 13 amino acids. CDR3 sequence reads: CASSLTGSAEAFF. The CDR3 DNA sequence: TGTGCCAGCAGCTTAACAGGGTCAGCTGAAGCTTTCTTT.

This clone was picked up one time. The chain recombines TRBV19 with TRBJ2-1, with D unresolved. The V end lost 3 bases, the J end lost 6 bases, and 9 bases lay between the germline ends. The CDR3 extends over 13 amino acids. Germline V CDR1 and CDR2: LNHDA, SQIVND (reference sequence). The CDR3: CASSMALSNEQFF. The CDR3 bases are TGTGCCAGTAGTATGGCACTAAGCAATGAGCAGTTCTTC.

The chain recombines TRBV19 with TRBJ1-5; the D gene is possibly TRBD1 (5 bases). This CDR3 has 19 amino acids. The germline V and J ends were trimmed by 0 bases and 0 bases, with 18 bases remaining between them. Germline-derived CDR1 and CDR2 are LNHDA and SQIVND (reference sequence). This CDR3 reads CASSIDPPLGHDSNQPQHF. The CDR3 nucleotides read TGTGCCAGTAGTATAGATCCACCTCTCGGACACGATAGCAATCAGCCCCAGCATTTT.

The rearrangement links TRBV6-5 to TRBJ1-5; 7 bases agree with TRBD1. CDR1 is MNHEY, CDR2 SVGAGI, per germline. There are 13 residues in the CDR3. The J segment lost 7 bases and the V segment lost 6 bases, leaving 6 bases of the junction unmatched. This chain's CDR3 is CASRTGVGQPQHF. The CDR3 DNA is TGTGCCAGCAGAACAGGGGTCGGACAGCCCCAGCATTTT.

This chain connects TRBV15 to TRBJ1-1, with 10 bases that match TRBD1. V lost 5 bases to trimming and J lost 3 bases; unmatched junction nucleotides: 3. This CDR3 has 14 residues. Germline CDR1 and CDR2: LNHNV and YYDKDF (reference sequence). The CDR3 DNA follows: TGTGCCACCAGCGACAGGGGGCGAGACACTGAAGCTTTCTTT. Encoded protein: CATSDRGRDTEAFF. Based on the CDR3 plus reference TRBV15 and TRBJ1-1, the full variable domain is DAMVIQNPRYQVTQFGKPVTLSCSQTLNHNVMYWYQQKSSQAPKLLFHYYDKDFNNEADTPDNFQSRRPNTSFCFLDIRSPGLGDTAMYLCATSDRGRDTEAFFGQGTRLTVV.

J is TRBJ2-7 and V is TRBV11-2; tentative D call: TRBD1 (5 bases). Looked up from germline, CDR1 is SGHAT and CDR2 is FQNNGV. This CDR3 contains 13 residues. The ends were cut back, 1 base at V and 2 bases at J, with 6 bases in the middle. The CDR3 is CASSLGTPYEQYF. CDR3 nucleotides: TGTGCCAGCAGCTTAGGGACACCCTACGAGCAGTACTTC.

About this clone: At the DNA level, this CDR3 is encoded by other sequences in the same sample as well. J is TRBJ1-5 and V is TRBV5-1; 7 positions match TRBD1. The CDR3 has 14 amino acids. Germline CDR1 reads SGHRS; CDR2 reads YFSETQ. Unmatched junction bases numbered 3, after V lost 2 bases and J lost 4 bases. This chain's CDR3 is CASSLAGGNQPQHF. The CDR3 nucleotides read TGCGCCAGCAGCTTAGCAGGGGGGAATCAGCCCCAGCATTTT.

This clone came up once. This rearrangement joins TRBV9 to TRBJ1-1; D is ambiguous. CDR1 SGDLS and CDR2 YYNGEE come from the germline V gene. There are 13 residues in the CDR3. Trimming left V 0 bases short and J 7 bases short, with 10 bases between. The CDR3 spells CASSVGWSGEAFF. In DNA form, the CDR3 reads TGTGCCAGCAGCGTAGGTTGGAGCGGTGAAGCTTTCTTT.

The V gene is TRBV7-6, the J gene TRBJ2-1, with D possibly matching TRBD2 (6 bases). The CDR3 length is 14 residues. Per germline, CDR1 SGHVS and CDR2 FNYEAQ. Trimming stripped 3 bases from V and 8 bases from J, with 14 bases between. The CDR3 nucleotides read TGTGCCAGCAGCTTGCGGGGCCGCGGCGATGAGCAGTTCTTC. It encodes CASSLRGRGDEQFF. Full variable domain (missing parts from reference TRBV7-6 and TRBJ2-1): GAGVSQSPRYKVTKRGQDVALRCDPISGHVSLYWYRQALGQGPEFLTYFNYEAQQDKSGLPNDRFSAERPEGSISTLTIQRTEQRDSAMYRCASSLRGRGDEQFFGPGTRLTVL.

This clone has only a few counts. The chain has TRBV4-1 and TRBJ2-7; TRBD1 aligns across 7 bases. CDR1 is MGHRA and CDR2 is YSYEKL in the germline V gene. J lost 4 bases, V lost 3 bases, and 6 bases had no gene match. The CDR3 is made up of 14 amino acids. The CDR3 region is CASSHMNRGYEQYF. The CDR3 region has the DNA TGCGCCAGCAGCCACATGAACAGGGGATACGAGCAGTACTTC.

The V and J genes are TRBV27 and TRBJ1-2; 11 bases align to TRBD1. J lost 6 bases, V lost 2 bases, and 8 bases had no gene match. This CDR3 spans 16 amino acids. In germline, CDR1 is MNHEY, CDR2 SMNVEV (reference sequence). CDR3 loop: CASSLLPGQGVHGYTF. CDR3 DNA: TGTGCCAGCAGTTTACTGCCGGGACAGGGGGTACATGGCTACACCTTC.

This clone occurred once. The V gene is TRBV9, the J gene TRBJ2-6, with a tentative D call TRBD1 (5 bases). CDR1 SGDLS and CDR2 YYNGEE come from the germline V gene. The V and J ends lost 1 base and 4 bases respectively, with 12 bases between them. The CDR3 has 16 residues. CDR3 sequence: CASSVTQGSGANVLTF. DNA for the CDR3: TGTGCCAGCAGCGTAACCCAGGGTTCCGGGGCCAACGTCCTGACTTTC.

This chain connects TRBV18 to TRBJ2-7; 10 bases line up with TRBD2. The CDR3 covers 14 residues. Germline assignment: CDR1 KGHSH and CDR2 LQKENI. V gave up 1 base and J gave up 7 bases; unmatched junction bases: 4. CDR3 bases: TGTGCCAGCTCACCACGTGCACTAGCGGGGGAGCAGTACTTC. Translating gives CASSPRALAGEQYF.

The CDR3 DNA is TGCGCCAGCGCTCCGGGTTCTGGAAACACCATATATTTT. Translation gives CASAPGSGNTIYF. This rearrangement joins TRBV5-1 to TRBJ1-3; D not resolved. V dropped 7 bases and J dropped 1 base, with 9 bases sitting between them. This CDR3 spans 13 amino acids. CDR1 SGHRS and CDR2 YFSETQ come from the germline V gene.

The chain uses TRBV27 and TRBJ2-3; TRBD2 matches at 10 bases. Germline values: CDR1 MNHEY, CDR2 SMNVEV (reference sequence). V dropped 5 bases and J dropped 4; count of bases not matched to a gene: 6. The CDR3 covers 15 residues. Written as DNA, the CDR3 is TGTGCCAGCAGTCCTAGCGGGGGATACGCAGATACGCAGTATTTT. It translates to CASSPSGGYADTQYF.

The genes are TRBV6-2 or TRBV6-3 and TRBJ2-1; possible D gene TRBD2, 7 bases. The CDR3 extends over 16 amino acids. V was shortened by 2 bases and J by 3 bases, with 14 bases between the two germline ends. Germline CDR1 and CDR2: MNHEY and SVGEGT. In nucleotides, the CDR3 is TGTGCCAGCAGTTACGGGCGGGGGCGTTACTACAATGAGCAGTTCTTC. Translated, it gives CASSYGRGRYYNEQFF.

The chain has TRBV7-9 and TRBJ2-7; TRBD2 is a possible D gene (6 bases). This CDR3 has 13 residues. Per the germline V gene, CDR1 is SEHNR and CDR2 is FQNEAQ (reference sequence). Trimming took off 5 bases at V and 5 bases at J, with 13 bases between the two ends. The CDR3 DNA reads TGTGCCAGCAGCCCGACTAGTACCAACGAGCAGTACTTC. It yields the protein CASSPTSTNEQYF. Full variable domain (rest looked up from reference TRBV7-9 and TRBJ2-7): DTGVSQNPRHKITKRGQNVTFRCDPISEHNRLYWYRQTLGQGPEFLTYFQNEAQLEKSRLLSDRFSAERPKGSFSTLEIQRTEQGDSAMYLCASSPTSTNEQYFGPGTRLTVT.

This chain uses TRBV30 with TRBJ1-6, with D maybe TRBD1 (5 bases). The germline V gene encodes CDR1 GTSNPN and CDR2 SVGIG (reference sequence). The CDR3 covers 15 residues. Trimming left V 2 bases short and J 10 bases short, with 18 bases between. The CDR3 DNA follows: TGTGCCTGGAGTATGGGACTGGGAATATGGTCACCCCTCCACTTT. It translates to CAWSMGLGIWSPLHF.

V is TRBV23-1 and J is TRBJ1-5; maybe TRBD1 (6 bases). TRBV23-1 is an ORF, and what it does is uncertain. The ends were cut back, 2 bases at V and 5 bases at J, with 16 bases in the middle. This CDR3 is 16 amino acids long. The CDR3: CASSQTRGGPDQPQHF. CDR3 DNA sequence: TGCGCCAGCAGTCAAACCCGGGGGGGGCCAGATCAGCCCCAGCATTTT.